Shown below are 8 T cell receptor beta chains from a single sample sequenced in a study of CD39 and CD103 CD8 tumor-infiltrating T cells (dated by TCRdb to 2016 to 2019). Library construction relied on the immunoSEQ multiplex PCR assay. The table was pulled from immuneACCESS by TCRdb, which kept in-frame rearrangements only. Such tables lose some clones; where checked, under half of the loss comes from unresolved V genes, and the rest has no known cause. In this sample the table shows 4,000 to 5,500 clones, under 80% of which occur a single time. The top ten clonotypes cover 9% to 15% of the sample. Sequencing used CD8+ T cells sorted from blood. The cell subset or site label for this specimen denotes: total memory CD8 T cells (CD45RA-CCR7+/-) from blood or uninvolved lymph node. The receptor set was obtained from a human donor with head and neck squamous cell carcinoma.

The CDR3 is CASSLAQGGSYEQYF. The CDR3, as DNA: TGTGCCAGCAGCTTAGCCCAGGGAGGGTCCTACGAGCAGTACTTC. The rearrangement joins TRBV11-3 to TRBJ2-7; 7 positions match TRBD2. This CDR3 comprises 15 residues. J gave up 1 base and V 1 base, and 4 bases lay outside the gene matches. Germline V lookup: CDR1 SGHNT, CDR2 YENEEA.

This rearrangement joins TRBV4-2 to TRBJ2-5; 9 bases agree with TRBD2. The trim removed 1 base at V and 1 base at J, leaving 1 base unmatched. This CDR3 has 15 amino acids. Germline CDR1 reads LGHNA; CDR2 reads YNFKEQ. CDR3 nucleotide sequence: TGTGCCAGCAGCCAAGCGCGGGGGGGCCAAGAGACCCAGTACTTC. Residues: CASSQARGGQETQYF.

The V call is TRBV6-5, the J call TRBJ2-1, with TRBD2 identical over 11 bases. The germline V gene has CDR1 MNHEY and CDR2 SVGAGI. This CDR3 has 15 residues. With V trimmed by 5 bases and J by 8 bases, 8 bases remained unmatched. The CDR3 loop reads CASSVTSGGSYEQFF. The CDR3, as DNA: TGTGCCAGCAGTGTCACTAGCGGGGGCTCCTATGAGCAGTTCTTC.

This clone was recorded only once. In DNA, the CDR3 is TGTGCCAGTAGTATATGGACAGGGTACTATGGCTACACCTTC. This sequence encodes CASSIWTGYYGYTF. The chain has TRBV19 and TRBJ1-2; 8 bases align to TRBD1. CDR3 length equals 14 residues. V lost 2 bases to trimming and J lost 3 bases; unmatched junction nucleotides: 2. Germline V gives CDR1 LNHDA, CDR2 SQIVND (reference sequence).

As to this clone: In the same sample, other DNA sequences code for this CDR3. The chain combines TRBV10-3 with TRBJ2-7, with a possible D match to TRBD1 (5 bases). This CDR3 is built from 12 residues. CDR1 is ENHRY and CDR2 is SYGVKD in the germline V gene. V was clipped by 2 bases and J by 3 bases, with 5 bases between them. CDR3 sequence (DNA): TGTGCCATCAGTGAGGACAGCTACGAGCAGTACTTC. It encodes CAISEDSYEQYF.

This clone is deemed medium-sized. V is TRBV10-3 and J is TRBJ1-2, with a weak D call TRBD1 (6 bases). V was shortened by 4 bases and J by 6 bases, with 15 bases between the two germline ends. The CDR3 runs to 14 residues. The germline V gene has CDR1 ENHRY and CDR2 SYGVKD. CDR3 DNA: TGTGCCATCAGTGCCGAGACAGGTCCGAATGGCTACACCTTC. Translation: CAISAETGPNGYTF.

CDR3 DNA sequence: TGTGCCAGCAGCGTTACAGGGGGCTCGGGAGATACGCAGTATTTT. Its protein product is CASSVTGGSGDTQYF. This chain connects TRBV7-3 to TRBJ2-3, with 9 bases identical to TRBD1. Germline values: CDR1 SGHTA, CDR2 FQGTGA. CDR3 length: 15 residues. J was trimmed by 5 bases and V by 5 bases; bases with no gene match: 8.

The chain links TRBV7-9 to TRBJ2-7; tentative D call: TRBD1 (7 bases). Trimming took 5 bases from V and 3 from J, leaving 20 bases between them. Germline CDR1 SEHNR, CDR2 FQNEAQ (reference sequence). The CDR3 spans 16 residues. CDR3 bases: TGTGCCAGCAGCCCGTCCTTAGGGCGGGACAGCTACGAGCAGTACTTC. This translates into CASSPSLGRDSYEQYF.